What follows are 12 T cell receptor beta chains derived from one specimen sequenced in a study of cytomegalovirus exposure and HLA in healthy donors (dated by TCRdb to the late 2010s). Library construction relied on the immunoSEQ multiplex PCR assay. The multiplex PCR relied on a mix of 60 forward primers for TCR Vbeta segments and 13 reverse primers for TCR Jbeta segments. Held by TCRdb, this immuneACCESS table contains in-frame sequences only and omits some clones. Under half of the omission traces to an unresolved V gene where checked; the cause of the rest is unknown. The sample data list approximately 160,000 clones, and around 86% of these were observed just once. The biggest ten clones account for around 4.1% of the sample. Sequencing was performed on PBMCs. These receptors all stem from a man aged 50 to 60 in good health and CMV-seropositive.

This clone was seen more than once but under ten times. The chain employs TRBV19 and TRBJ1-4, with D unclear. Germline CDR1 reads LNHDA; CDR2 reads SQIVND (reference sequence). This CDR3 has 14 amino acids. V lost 9 bases to trimming and J lost 4 bases, with 15 bases between them. The CDR3 bases are TGTGCCAGCAGCCCGCGGAGAGGTAATGAAAAACTGTTTTTT. This codes for CASSPRRGNEKLFF.

The genes are TRBV6-6 and TRBJ1-5; 9 positions match TRBD1. V lost 2 bases and J lost 5; bases outside the gene matches: 4. The germline V gene has CDR1 MNHNY and CDR2 SVGAGI (reference sequence). The CDR3 extends over 15 amino acids. The CDR3 DNA follows: TGTGCCAGCAGTTACGGGACAGGGTCCTATCAGCCCCAGCATTTT. Translated: CASSYGTGSYQPQHF.

This chain uses TRBV28 with TRBJ1-6; TRBD1 matches at 10 bases. CDR1 MDHEN and CDR2 SYDVKM come from the germline V gene. The length of the CDR3 is 17 residues. The V segment lost 6 bases and the J segment 6 bases; nucleotides outside the gene matches: 11. Here the CDR3 DNA reads TGTGCCAGCAGCCTCCCGGGACAGGGGTCTGGTAATTCACCCCTCCACTTT. This encodes CASSLPGQGSGNSPLHF.

The genes are TRBV20-1 and TRBJ2-1, with D tentatively TRBD1 (6 bases). The V end was cut by 3 bases, the J end by 7 bases, with 7 bases between. The germline V gene has CDR1 DFQATT and CDR2 SNEGSKA (reference sequence). CDR3 size: 11 residues. The CDR3 DNA reads TGCAGTGCTAGCAGGGGAAATGAGCAGTTCTTC. This codes for CSASRGNEQFF.

The rearrangement uses TRBV28 and TRBJ1-2; the D is unclear. The CDR3 spans 11 residues. Germline CDR1 reads MDHEN; CDR2 reads SYDVKM. Deletions cut 3 bases from V and 8 bases from J, with 7 bases between. This CDR3 reads CASSFLRGYTF. CDR3 bases: TGTGCCAGCAGTTTTTTGCGGGGCTACACCTTC.

The V and J genes are TRBV11-2 and TRBJ2-7; D possibly corresponds to TRBD1 (6 bases). With 6 bases removed from V and 7 bases from J, the gap between germline ends came to 13 bases. CDR3 length: 12 residues. Looked up from germline, CDR1 is SGHAT and CDR2 is FQNNGV. The CDR3 sequence: CASSQGLLEQYF. The CDR3 nucleotides read TGTGCCAGCAGTCAGGGGTTGTTAGAGCAGTACTTC.

The chain links TRBV28 to TRBJ2-1; no reliable D call. Trimming removed 2 bases from V and 5 bases from J, with 10 bases in between. Looked up from germline, CDR1 is MDHEN and CDR2 is SYDVKM. The CDR3 runs to 14 residues. CDR3 in DNA: TGTGCCAGCAGTTTACTAACAGAAAACAATGAGCAGTTCTTC. It translates to CASSLLTENNEQFF.

The chain uses TRBV5-5 and TRBJ2-7; 9 bases agree with TRBD1. Germline V gene lookup returns CDR1 SGHKS and CDR2 YYEKEE (reference sequence). Germline trimming cut 0 bases from V and 0 bases from J; bases unmatched to any gene: 7. CDR3 length equals 17 residues. Written as DNA, the CDR3 is TGTGCCAGCAGCTTGGCCCCTCTGACAGGGGGCTCCTACGAGCAGTACTTC. It specifies CASSLAPLTGGSYEQYF.

This clone came up once. V and J are TRBV6-5 and TRBJ2-7, with TRBD1 matching over 10 bases. Losses at the gene ends were 2 bases for V and 1 base for J; bases not matched to a gene: 2. The CDR3 extends over 15 amino acids. Per the germline V gene, CDR1 is MNHEY and CDR2 is SVGAGI. The CDR3 bases are TGTGCCAGCAGTTACAGGGACAGGGGATCCTACGAGCAGTACTTC. As protein: CASSYRDRGSYEQYF.

This rearrangement joins TRBV19 to TRBJ1-4, with D unclear. V dropped 6 bases and J dropped 5 bases, with 10 bases sitting between them. The CDR3 is 13 amino acids. In germline, CDR1 is LNHDA, CDR2 SQIVND (reference sequence). CDR3: CASRRWRNEKLFF. In DNA form, the CDR3 reads TGTGCCAGTAGGCGGTGGCGGAATGAAAAACTGTTTTTT.

V is TRBV14 and J is TRBJ2-6; D call uncertain. The CDR3 is made up of 15 amino acids. Trimming left V 0 bases short and J 4 bases short, with 7 bases between. Germline V gene data show CDR1 as SGHDN and CDR2 as FVKESK. For the CDR3, the DNA is TGTGCCAGCAGCCAAGACCCCCTCGGGGCCAACGTCCTGACTTTC. This gives the protein CASSQDPLGANVLTF.

The chain carries TRBV5-1 and TRBJ2-7; TRBD1 matches at 7 bases. The junction had 11 bases not matched to a gene; V was cut back by 2 bases and J by 0 bases. CDR1 SGHRS and CDR2 YFSETQ come from the germline V gene. This CDR3 is built from 17 residues. CDR3 coding DNA: TGCGCCAGCAGCTTCTCGTCGACAGGGAAAACCTCCTACGAGCAGTACTTC. This gives the protein CASSFSSTGKTSYEQYF.